This T cell receptor beta chain originates from a study of blood T cell repertoires in COVID-19. Across the whole study: Both acute and convalescent COVID-19 samples were obtained from the United States, Italy and Spain. Nucleic acid was either cDNA or gDNA, and it came from T cells, B-cell-depleted T cells, or PBMCs.

The authors' processing: Researchers report that nucleated cell counts were estimated from reference gene primer amplification. The repertoire was sequenced with immunoSEQ multiplex PCR; TCRdb's copy has only in-frame clones and lacks some. V, J and clone size derive from that table, while D and trimming were established from the DNA sequence. Of more than 45,000 clones in the sample, more than 75% are singletons; the top ten hold around a sixth. The ends were cut back, 6 bases at V and 2 bases at J, with 8 bases in the middle. There are 13 residues in the CDR3. Germline CDR1 and CDR2: LNHDA and SQIVND (reference sequence).

What was sequenced was peripheral blood. This TCR derives from a man aged 55 to 70 with active or convalescent COVID-19. This rearrangement joins TRBV19 to TRBJ1-5, with a possible D match to TRBD1 (5 bases). The CDR3 spells CASRDTGNQPQHF. CDR3 DNA: TGTGCCAGTAGGGACACAGGCAATCAGCCCCAGCATTTT.